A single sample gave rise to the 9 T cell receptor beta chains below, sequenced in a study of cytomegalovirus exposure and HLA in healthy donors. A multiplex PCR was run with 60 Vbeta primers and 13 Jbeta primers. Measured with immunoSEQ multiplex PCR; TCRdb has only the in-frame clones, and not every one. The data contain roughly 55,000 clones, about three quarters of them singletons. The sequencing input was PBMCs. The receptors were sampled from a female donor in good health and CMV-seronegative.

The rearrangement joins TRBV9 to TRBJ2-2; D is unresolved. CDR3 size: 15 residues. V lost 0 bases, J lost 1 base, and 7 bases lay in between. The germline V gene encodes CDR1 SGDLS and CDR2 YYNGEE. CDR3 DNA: TGTGCCAGCAGCGTAGCCGCAGGGAACACCGGGGAGCTGTTTTTT. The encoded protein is CASSVAAGNTGELFF.

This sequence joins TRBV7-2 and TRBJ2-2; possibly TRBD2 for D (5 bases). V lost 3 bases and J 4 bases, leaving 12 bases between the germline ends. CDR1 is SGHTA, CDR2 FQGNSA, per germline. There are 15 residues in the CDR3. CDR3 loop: CASSFDRGFTGELFF. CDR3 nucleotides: TGTGCCAGCAGCTTCGATCGGGGTTTCACCGGGGAGCTGTTTTTT.

The CDR3 sequence is CASSARQVLSGELFF. The CDR3 DNA sequence: TGTGCCAGCAGCGCTCGACAGGTATTAAGCGGGGAGCTGTTTTTT. The chain recombines TRBV9 with TRBJ2-2; possible D gene TRBD1, 6 bases. The CDR3 totals 15 residues. The germline V gene has CDR1 SGDLS and CDR2 YYNGEE. The V end was cut by 3 bases, the J end by 7 bases, with 16 bases between.

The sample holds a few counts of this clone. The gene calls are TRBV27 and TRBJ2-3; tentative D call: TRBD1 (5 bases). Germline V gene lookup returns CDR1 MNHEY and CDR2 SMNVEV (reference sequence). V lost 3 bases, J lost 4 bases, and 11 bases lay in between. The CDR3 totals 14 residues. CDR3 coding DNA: TGTGCCAGCAGTTTGACCAGGGTGTCAGATACGCAGTATTTT. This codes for CASSLTRVSDTQYF.

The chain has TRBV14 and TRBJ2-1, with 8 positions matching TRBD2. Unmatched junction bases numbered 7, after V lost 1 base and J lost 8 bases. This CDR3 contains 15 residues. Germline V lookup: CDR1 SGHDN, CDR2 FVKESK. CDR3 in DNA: TGTGCCAGCAGCCAAGCGGGACTAGTAGGCTATGAGCAGTTCTTC. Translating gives CASSQAGLVGYEQFF. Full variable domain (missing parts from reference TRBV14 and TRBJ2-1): EAGVTQFPSHSVIEKGQTVTLRCDPISGHDNLYWYRRVMGKEIKFLLHFVKESKQDESGMPNNRFLAERTGGTYSTLKVQPAELEDSGVYFCASSQAGLVGYEQFFGPGTRLTVL.

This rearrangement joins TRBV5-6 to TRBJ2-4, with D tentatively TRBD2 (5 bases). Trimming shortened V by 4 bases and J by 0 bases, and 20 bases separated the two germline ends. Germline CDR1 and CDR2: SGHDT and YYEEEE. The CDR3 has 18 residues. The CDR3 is CASSHQVGLALAKNIQYF. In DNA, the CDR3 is TGTGCCAGCAGCCACCAGGTTGGGCTAGCCTTAGCCAAAAACATTCAGTACTTC.

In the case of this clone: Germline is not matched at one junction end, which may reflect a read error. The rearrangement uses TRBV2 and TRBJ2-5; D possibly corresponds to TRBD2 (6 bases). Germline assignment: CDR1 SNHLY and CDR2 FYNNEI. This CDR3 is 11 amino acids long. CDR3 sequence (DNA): TGTGCCAGCAGTGAAGCAGGGGAGGAGGACTTC. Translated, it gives CASSEAGEEDF.

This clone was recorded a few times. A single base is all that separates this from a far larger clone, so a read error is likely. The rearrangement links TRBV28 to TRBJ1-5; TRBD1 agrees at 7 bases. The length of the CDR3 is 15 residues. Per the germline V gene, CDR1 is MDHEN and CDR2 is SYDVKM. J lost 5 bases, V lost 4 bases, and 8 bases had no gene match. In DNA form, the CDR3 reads TGTGCCAGCAGTTCAGTGGGGACAGTTGATCAGCCCCAGCATTTT. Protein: CASSSVGTVDQPQHF.

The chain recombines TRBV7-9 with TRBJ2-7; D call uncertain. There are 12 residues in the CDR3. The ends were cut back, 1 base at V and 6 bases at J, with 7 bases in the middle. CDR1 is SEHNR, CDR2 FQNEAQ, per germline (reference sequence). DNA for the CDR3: TGTGCCAGCAGCTTAGGGGCAGTCGAGCAGTACTTC. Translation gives CASSLGAVEQYF.